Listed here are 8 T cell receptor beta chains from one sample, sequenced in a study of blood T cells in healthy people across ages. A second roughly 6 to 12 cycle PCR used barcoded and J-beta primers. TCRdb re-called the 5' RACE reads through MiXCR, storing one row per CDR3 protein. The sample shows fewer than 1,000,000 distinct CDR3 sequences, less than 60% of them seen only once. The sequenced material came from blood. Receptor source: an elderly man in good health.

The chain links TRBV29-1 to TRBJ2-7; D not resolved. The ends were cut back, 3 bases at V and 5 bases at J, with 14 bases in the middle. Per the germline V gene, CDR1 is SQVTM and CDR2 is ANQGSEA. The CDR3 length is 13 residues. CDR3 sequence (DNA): TGCAGCGTTGAGGGCGGAAGTACCCACGAGCAGTACTTC. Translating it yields CSVEGGSTHEQYF.

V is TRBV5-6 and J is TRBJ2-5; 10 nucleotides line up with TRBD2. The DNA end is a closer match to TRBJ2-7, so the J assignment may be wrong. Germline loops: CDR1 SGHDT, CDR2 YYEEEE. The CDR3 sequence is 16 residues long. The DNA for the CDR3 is TGTGCCAGCAGCTCTCCCGGGAGCGGGGGGGTAGCCGAGCAGTACTTC. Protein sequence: CASSSPGSGGVAEQYF.

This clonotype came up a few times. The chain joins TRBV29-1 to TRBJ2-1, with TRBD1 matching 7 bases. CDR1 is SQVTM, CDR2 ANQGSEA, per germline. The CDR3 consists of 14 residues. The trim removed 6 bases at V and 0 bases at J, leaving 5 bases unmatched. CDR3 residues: CSVARDSSYNEQFF. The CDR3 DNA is TGCAGCGTCGCCCGGGACAGCTCCTACAATGAGCAGTTCTTC.

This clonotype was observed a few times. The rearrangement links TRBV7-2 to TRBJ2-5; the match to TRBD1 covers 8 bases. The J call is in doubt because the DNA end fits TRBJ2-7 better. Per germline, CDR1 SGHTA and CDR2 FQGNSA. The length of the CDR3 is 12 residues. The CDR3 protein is CASSLDRVEQYF. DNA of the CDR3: TGTGCCAGCAGCTTGGACAGGGTCGAGCAGTACTTC.

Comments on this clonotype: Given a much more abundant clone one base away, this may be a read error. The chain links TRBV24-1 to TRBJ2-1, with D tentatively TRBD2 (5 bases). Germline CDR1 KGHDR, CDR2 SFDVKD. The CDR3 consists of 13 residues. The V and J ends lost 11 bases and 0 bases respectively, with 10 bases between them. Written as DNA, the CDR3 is TGTGCCATACAGCGGAGCTCCTACAATGAGCAGTTCTTC. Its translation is CAIQRSSYNEQFF.

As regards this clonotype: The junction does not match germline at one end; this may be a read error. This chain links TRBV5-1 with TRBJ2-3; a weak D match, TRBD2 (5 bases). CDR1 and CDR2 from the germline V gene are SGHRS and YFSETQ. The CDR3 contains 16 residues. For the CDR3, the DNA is TGCGTCAGCAGCTTGGTGAGGGCCAGCGGAGTACATACGCAGTATTTT. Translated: CVSSLVRASGVHTQYF.

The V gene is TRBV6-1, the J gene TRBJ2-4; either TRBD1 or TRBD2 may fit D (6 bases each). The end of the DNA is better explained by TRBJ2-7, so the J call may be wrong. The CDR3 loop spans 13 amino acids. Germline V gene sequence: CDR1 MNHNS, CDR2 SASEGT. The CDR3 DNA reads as TGTGCCAGCAGCTCGGGGGCTAAGGACGAGCAGTACTTC. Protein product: CASSSGAKDEQYF.

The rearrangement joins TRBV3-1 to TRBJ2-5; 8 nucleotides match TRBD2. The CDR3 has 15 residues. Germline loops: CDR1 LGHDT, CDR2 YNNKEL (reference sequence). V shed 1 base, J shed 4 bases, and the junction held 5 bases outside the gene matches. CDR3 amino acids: CASSQVPGRAETQYF. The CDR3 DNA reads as TGTGCCAGCAGCCAAGTCCCCGGGAGGGCAGAGACCCAGTACTTC.